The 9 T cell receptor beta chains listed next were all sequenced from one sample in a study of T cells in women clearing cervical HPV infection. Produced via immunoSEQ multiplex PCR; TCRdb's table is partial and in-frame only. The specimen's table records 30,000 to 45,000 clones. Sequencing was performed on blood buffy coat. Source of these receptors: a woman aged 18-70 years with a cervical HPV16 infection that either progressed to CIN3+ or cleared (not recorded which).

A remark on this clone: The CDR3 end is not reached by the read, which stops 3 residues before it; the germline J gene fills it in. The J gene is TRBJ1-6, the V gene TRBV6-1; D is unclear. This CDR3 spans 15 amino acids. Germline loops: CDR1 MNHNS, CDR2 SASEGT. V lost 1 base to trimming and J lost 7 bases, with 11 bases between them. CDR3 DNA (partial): TGTGCCAGCAGTGAAGATGATGGAGGGAATTCACCC. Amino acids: CASSEDDGGNSP. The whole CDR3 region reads CASSEDDGGNSPLHF.

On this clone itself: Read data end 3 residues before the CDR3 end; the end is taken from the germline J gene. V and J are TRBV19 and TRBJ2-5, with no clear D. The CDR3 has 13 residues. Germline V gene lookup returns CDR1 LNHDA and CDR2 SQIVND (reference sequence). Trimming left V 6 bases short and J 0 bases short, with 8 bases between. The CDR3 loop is CASSPENQETQYF. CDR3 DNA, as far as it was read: TGTGCCAGTAGCCCAGAGAACCAAGAGACC.

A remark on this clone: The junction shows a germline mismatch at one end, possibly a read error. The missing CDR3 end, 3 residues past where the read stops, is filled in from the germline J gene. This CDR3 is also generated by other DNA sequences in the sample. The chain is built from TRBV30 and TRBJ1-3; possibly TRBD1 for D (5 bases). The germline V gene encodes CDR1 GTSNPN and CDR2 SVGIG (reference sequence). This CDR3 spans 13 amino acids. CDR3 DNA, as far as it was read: TGTGCCTGGAGTGAAGCACAGGAAAACACT. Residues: CAWSEAQENT. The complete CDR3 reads CAWSEAQENTIYF. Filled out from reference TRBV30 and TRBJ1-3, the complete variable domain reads SQTIHQWPATLVQPVGSPLSLECTVEGTSNPNLYWYRQAAGRGLQLLFYSVGIGQISSEVPQNLSASRPQDRQFILSSKKLLLSDSGFYLCAWSEAQENTIYFGEGSWLTVV.

CDR3 DNA, as far as it was read: TGCGCCAGCAGCCTAACGGACAGGGACGCGTACGAG. Translated, it gives CASSLTDRDAYE. The full-length CDR3 reads as CASSLTDRDAYEQYF. V and J are TRBV4-1 and TRBJ2-7; 8 bases are a match to TRBD1. Read coverage stops 3 residues before the CDR3 terminus; the germline J gene supplies the remainder. Trimming took 4 bases from V and 4 from J; bases not matched to a gene: 9. Per the germline V gene, CDR1 is MGHRA and CDR2 is YSYEKL. The CDR3 has 15 amino acids.

The sequenced part of the CDR3 DNA is TGTGCCAGTAGTATAGATGTACAAACGAATGAC. Translation: CASSIDVQTND. The full CDR3 sequence reads CASSIDVQTNDYTF. The rearrangement uses TRBV19 and TRBJ1-2; unclear D gene. The CDR3 goes on 3 residues after the read ends, and that part is filled in from the germline J gene. This CDR3 comprises 14 residues. Germline loops: CDR1 LNHDA, CDR2 SQIVND (reference sequence).

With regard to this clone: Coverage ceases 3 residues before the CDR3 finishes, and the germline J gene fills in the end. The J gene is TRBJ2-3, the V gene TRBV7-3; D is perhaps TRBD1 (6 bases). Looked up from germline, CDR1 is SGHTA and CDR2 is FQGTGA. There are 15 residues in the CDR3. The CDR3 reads CASSLLGQPEETQYF. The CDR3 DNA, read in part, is TGTGCCAGCAGCTTACTCGGACAGCCAGAAGAGACG.

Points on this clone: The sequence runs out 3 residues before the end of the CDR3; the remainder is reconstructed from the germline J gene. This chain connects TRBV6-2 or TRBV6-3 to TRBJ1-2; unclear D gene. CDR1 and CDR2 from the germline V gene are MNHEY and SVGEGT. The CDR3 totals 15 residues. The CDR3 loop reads CASSSWLAETYDYTF. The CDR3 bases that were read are TGTGCCAGCAGTTCTTGGCTAGCGGAGACCTACGAC.

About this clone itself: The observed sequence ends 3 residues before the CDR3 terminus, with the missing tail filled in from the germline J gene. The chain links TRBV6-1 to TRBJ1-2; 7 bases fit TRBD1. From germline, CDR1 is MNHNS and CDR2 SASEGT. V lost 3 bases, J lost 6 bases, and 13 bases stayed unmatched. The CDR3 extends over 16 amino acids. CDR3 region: CASSEPHRGWVNGYTF. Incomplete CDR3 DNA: TGTGCCAGCAGTGAGCCACACAGGGGTTGGGTAAATGGC.

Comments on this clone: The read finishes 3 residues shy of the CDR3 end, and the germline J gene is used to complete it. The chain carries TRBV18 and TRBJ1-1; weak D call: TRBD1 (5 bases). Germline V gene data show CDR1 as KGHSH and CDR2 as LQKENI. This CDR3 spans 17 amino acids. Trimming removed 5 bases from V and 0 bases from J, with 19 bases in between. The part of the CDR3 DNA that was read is TGTGCCAGCTCAGACAGAGAACTTACGATTATGAACACTGAA. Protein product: CASSDRELTIMNTE. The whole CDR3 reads CASSDRELTIMNTEAFF. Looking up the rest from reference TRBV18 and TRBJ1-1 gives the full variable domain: NAGVMQNPRHLVRRRGQEARLRCSPMKGHSHVYWYRQLPEEGLKFMVYLQKENIIDESGMPKERFSAEFPKEGPSILRIQQVVRGDSAAYFCASSDRELTIMNTEAFFGQGTRLTVV.